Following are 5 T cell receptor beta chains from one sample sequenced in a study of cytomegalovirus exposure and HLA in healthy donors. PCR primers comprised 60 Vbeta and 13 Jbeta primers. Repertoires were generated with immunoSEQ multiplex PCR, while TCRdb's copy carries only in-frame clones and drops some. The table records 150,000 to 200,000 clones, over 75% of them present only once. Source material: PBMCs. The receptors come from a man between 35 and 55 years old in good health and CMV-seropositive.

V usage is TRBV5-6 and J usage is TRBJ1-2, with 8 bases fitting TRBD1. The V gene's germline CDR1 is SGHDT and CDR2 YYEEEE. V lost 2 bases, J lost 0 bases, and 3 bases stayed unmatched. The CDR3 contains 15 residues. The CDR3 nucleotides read TGTGCCAGCAGCTTTGGGACAGGAGCTAACTATGGCTACACCTTC. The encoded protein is CASSFGTGANYGYTF.

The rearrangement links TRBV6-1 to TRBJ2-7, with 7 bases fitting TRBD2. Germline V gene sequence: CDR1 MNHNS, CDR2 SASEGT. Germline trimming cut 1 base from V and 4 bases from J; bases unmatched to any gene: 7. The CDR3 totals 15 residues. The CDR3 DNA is TGTGCCAGCAGTGAAGGTCTAGCGGATTTTTACGAGCAGTACTTC. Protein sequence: CASSEGLADFYEQYF.

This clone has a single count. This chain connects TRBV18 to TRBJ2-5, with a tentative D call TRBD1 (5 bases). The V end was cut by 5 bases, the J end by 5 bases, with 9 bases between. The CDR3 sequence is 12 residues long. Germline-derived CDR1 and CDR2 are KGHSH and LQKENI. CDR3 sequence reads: CASSTKGETQYF. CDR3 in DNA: TGTGCCAGCTCAACGAAGGGGGAGACCCAGTACTTC.

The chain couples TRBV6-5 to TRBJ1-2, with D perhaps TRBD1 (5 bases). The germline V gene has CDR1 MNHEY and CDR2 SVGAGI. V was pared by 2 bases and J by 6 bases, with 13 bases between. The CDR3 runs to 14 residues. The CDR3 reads CASSYSAGNDGYTF. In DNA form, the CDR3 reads TGTGCCAGCAGTTACAGCGCAGGGAACGATGGCTACACCTTC.

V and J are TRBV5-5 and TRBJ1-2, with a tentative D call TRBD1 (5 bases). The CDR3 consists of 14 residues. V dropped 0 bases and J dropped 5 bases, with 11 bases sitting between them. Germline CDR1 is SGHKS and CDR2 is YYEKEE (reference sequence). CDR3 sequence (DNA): TGTGCCAGCAGCTTGGATTTTGGGACTTATGGCTACACCTTC. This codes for CASSLDFGTYGYTF. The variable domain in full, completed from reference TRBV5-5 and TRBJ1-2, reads DAGVTQSPTHLIKTRGQQVTLRCSPISGHKSVSWYQQVLGQGPQFIFQYYEKEERGRGNFPDRFSARQFPNYSSELNVNALLLGDSALYLCASSLDFGTYGYTFGSGTRLTVV.